Given below is one T cell receptor (beta chain) in context. As yet, its antigen is unknown. The sample belongs to a study of Ad26.COV2.S vaccination and SARS-CoV-2 variants. Study information: COV1001, an Ad26.COV2.S trial, supplied this vaccine-arm donor.

Study-wide results and limits: Substantial breadth was reportedly displayed by spike-specific CD8+ and CD4+ T cell responses after vaccination. Vaccine and placebo groups showed comparable non-spike TCR breadth.

Trimming pared 5 bases from V and 8 bases from J, leaving 12 bases between. Germline assignment: CDR1 MGHRA and CDR2 YSYEKL. The CDR3 totals 12 residues. Only in-frame clones appear in the TCRdb table, and some are missing; sequencing was by immunoSEQ multiplex PCR. The sample consists of a few hundred thousand clones, roughly four fifths of them appearing once. Regarding treatment: some 20 received Ad26.COV2.S at low or high dose, single or two shots; roughly five received placebo; per-sample allocation not given. Samples analyzed were those drawn on day 63 after the first vaccine or placebo injection. Adults aged 18-55 years in Boston included the donor.

This sequence originates from a person aged 18-65 years who received the Ad26.COV2.S COVID-19 vaccine or a placebo. The specimen comprised peripheral blood, sampled in a trial of Ad26.COV2.S vaccine versus placebo. The chain uses TRBV4-1 and TRBJ1-1; D gene uncertain. CDR3 loop: CASSSSRREAFF. In DNA, the CDR3 is TGCGCCAGCAGCTCAAGCAGGAGGGAAGCTTTCTTT.